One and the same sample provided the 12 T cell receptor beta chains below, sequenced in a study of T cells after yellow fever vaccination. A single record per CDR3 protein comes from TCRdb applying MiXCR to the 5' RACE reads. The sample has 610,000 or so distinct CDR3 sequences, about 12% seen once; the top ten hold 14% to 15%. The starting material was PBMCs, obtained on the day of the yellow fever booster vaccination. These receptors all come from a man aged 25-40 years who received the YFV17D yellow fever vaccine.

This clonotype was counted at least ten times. In DNA form, the CDR3 reads TGTGCCAGCAGTATAGCGGAACCAACAGATACGCAGTATTTT. Protein sequence: CASSIAEPTDTQYF. This chain uses TRBV6-2 or TRBV6-3 with TRBJ2-3; tentative D call: TRBD2 (6 bases). Germline V gene data show CDR1 as MNHEY and CDR2 as SVGEGT. Trimming cost V 5 bases and J 3 bases, with 12 bases left between them. This CDR3 is built from 14 residues.

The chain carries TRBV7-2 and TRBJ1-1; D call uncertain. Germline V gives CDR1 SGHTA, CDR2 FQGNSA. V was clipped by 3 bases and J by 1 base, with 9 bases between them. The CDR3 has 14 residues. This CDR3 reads CASSLGYGNTEAFF. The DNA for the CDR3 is TGTGCCAGCAGCTTGGGGTACGGGAACACTGAAGCTTTCTTT.

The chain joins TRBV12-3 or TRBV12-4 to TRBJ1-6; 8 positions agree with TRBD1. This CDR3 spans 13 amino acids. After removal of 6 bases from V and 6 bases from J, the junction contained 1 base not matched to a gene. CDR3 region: CASSGQGNSPLHF. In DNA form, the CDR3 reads TGTGCCAGCAGCGGACAGGGTAATTCACCCCTCCACTTT.

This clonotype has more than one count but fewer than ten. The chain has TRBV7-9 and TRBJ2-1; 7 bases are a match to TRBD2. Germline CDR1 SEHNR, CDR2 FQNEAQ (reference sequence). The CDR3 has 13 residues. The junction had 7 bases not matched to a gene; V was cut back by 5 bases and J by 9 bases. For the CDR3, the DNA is TGTGCCAGCAGCCCGACTAGCTTGGTTGAGCAGTTCTTC. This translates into CASSPTSLVEQFF.

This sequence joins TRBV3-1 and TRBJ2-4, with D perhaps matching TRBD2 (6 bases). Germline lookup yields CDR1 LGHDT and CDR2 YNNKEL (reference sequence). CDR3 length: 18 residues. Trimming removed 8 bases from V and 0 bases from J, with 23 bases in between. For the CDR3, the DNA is TGTGCCAGCTGTTATGTTTGGGACTTACATCTAGCCAAAAACATTCAGTACTTC. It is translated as CASCYVWDLHLAKNIQYF. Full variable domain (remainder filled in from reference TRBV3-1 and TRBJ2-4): DTAVSQTPKYLVTQMGNDKSIKCEQNLGHDTMYWYKQDSKKFLKIMFSYNNKELIINETVPNRFSPKSPDKAHLNLHINSLELGDSAVYFCASCYVWDLHLAKNIQYFGAGTRLSVL.

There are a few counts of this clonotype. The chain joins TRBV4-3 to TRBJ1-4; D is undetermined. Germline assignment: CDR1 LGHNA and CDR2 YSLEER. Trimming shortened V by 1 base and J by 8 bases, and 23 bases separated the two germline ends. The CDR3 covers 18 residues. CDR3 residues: CASSQGLLGPISIEKLFF. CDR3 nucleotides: TGCGCCAGCAGCCAAGGCCTACTCGGTCCCATTTCTATAGAAAAACTGTTTTTT.

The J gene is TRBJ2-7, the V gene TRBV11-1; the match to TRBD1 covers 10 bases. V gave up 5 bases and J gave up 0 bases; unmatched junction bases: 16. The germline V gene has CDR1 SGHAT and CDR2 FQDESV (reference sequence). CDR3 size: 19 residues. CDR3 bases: TGTGCCAGCAGCCAACTCATCCCGGGACAGGGGTCAGCCTCCTACGAGCAGTACTTC. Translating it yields CASSQLIPGQGSASYEQYF.

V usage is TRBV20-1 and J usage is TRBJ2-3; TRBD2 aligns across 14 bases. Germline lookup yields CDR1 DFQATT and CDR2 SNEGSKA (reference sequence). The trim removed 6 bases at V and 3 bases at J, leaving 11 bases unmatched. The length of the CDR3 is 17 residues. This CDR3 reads CSAPSPGLAGVTDTQYF. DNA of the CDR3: TGCAGTGCGCCTTCTCCGGGACTAGCGGGAGTAACAGATACGCAGTATTTT.

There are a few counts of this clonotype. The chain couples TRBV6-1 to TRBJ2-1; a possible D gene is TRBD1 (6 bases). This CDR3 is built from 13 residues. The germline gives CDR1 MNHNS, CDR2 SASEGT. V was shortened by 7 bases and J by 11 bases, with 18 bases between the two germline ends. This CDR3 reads CASTTAAGDKQFF. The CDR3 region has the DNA TGTGCCAGCACAACAGCCGCAGGGGATAAGCAGTTCTTC.

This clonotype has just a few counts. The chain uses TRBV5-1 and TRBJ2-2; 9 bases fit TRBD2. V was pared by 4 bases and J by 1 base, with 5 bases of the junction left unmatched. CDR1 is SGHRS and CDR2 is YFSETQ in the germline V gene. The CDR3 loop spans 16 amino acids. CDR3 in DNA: TGCGCCAGCAGCCCCCTGACTAGCGGGAACACCGGGGAGCTGTTTTTT. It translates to CASSPLTSGNTGELFF.

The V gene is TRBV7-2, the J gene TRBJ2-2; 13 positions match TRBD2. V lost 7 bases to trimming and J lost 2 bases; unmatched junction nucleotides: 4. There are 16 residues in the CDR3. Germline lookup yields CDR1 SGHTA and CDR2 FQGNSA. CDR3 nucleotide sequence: TGTGCCAGCACGGGGACTAGCGGGACAAACACCGGGGAGCTGTTTTTT. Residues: CASTGTSGTNTGELFF.

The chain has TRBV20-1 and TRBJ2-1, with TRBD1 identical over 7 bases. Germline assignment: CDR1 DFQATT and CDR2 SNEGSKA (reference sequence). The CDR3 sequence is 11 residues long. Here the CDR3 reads CGGQSYNEQFF. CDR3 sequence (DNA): TGCGGGGGACAGTCGTACAATGAGCAGTTCTTC.